This T cell receptor (beta chain) was profiled in a study of T cells in Graves' hyperthyroidism and ophthalmopathy. The investigators amplified TCR beta CDR3 regions from RNA transcripts. The HTBI primer set drove a first-round RT-PCR of the TCR CDR3. TCRdb called the multiplex PCR reads again in MiXCR, with one record for every CDR3 protein. In the table there are 150,000 or so distinct CDR3 sequences, roughly a fifth of which are singletons. The CDR3 has 14 amino acids. Germline V gene lookup returns CDR1 MNHNS and CDR2 SASEGT. Trimming left V 7 bases short and J 7 bases short, with 19 bases between. This clonotype was detected ten times or more.

This rearrangement joins TRBV6-1 to TRBJ1-1; possibly TRBD1 for D (6 bases). The sequenced material came from blood. This clonotype originated in a woman aged 45-59 years with Graves' hyperthyroidism that later progressed to Graves' ophthalmopathy. The CDR3, as DNA: TGTGCCAGCATGGCCACCCACAGGGTAGGTGAAGCTTTCTTT. Its protein is CASMATHRVGEAFF.